This T cell receptor beta chain was identified during a study of memory CD4+ T cells and cytomegalovirus serostatus. J gave up 0 bases and V 6 bases, and 10 bases lay outside the gene matches. Per the germline V gene, CDR1 is SGHRS and CDR2 is YFSETQ. The CDR3 extends over 16 amino acids. The sort gate was single viable CD3+CD4+CD8-CD45RO+ cells for memory CD4+ T cells. Libraries were prepared by immunoSEQ multiplex PCR; TCRdb keeps only in-frame clonotypes and omits some of them. This sample has under 80,000 clones, with approximately 85% found just once. Source material: memory CD4+ T cells from blood. The TCR was taken from an adult in good health and CMV-seronegative. The V and J genes are TRBV5-1 and TRBJ2-7; 9 bases are a match to TRBD1. Here the CDR3 reads CASKPGTGILSYEQYF. CDR3 DNA: TGCGCCAGCAAGCCCGGGACAGGGATACTCTCCTACGAGCAGTACTTC.